This T cell receptor (beta chain) was sequenced in a study of blood T cell repertoires in COVID-19. Overall study: Both acute and convalescent COVID-19 samples were obtained from the United States, Italy and Spain. The analysed material was cDNA or gDNA that came from T cells, B-cell-depleted T cells, or PBMCs.

This clone was counted a single time. CDR1 and CDR2 from the germline V gene are SGHRS and YFSETQ. V was shortened by 4 bases and J by 5 bases, with 15 bases between the two germline ends. This CDR3 region has 15 residues. Source study methods: Quantification of nucleated cells was approximated via reference gene primer amplification. The table came from immunoSEQ multiplex PCR; TCRdb's copy has only in-frame clones and leaves some out. V, J and clone size reflect that table, while D and trimming were determined from the DNA. The profile shows about 84,000 clones, more than 80% of them singletons. The sample consisted of peripheral blood. This chain uses TRBV5-1 with TRBJ1-4; a weak D match, TRBD1 (6 bases). The clonotype was recovered from a woman over 75 with acute or convalescent COVID-19. CDR3 sequence reads: CASSLTGTRNEKLFF. As DNA, the CDR3 is TGCGCCAGCAGCCTGACCGGGACAAGGAATGAAAAACTGTTTTTT.